A selection of T cell receptor beta chains follows, all from one sample in a study of post-analysis software for immune sequencing data. TCRdb fed the PCR reads into MiXCR, producing one record per CDR3 protein. Among roughly 200,000 distinct CDR3 sequences listed, 29% were seen once. Material for sequencing was blood. Every receptor here comes from a girl aged 2-17 years with multiple sclerosis. Each CDR3 is given with its conserved first and last residue. D genes are given only for firm matches. Only some rows state a clone size, as once, few, many or a class for expanded clones.

v_call,j_call,d_call,clone_size,cdr3_aa,cdr3_nt
TRBV6-6,TRBJ2-5,.,many,CASSPLGPETQYF,TGTGCCAGCAGTCCCCTCGGCCCAGAGACCCAGTACTTC
TRBV29-1,TRBJ2-1,.,many,CSVASPRWRNEQFF,TGCAGCGTTGCCTCTCCACGGTGGAGGAATGAGCAGTTCTTC
TRBV20-1,TRBJ1-4,.,.,CSAGLATNEKLFF,TGCAGTGCTGGCTTGGCAACTAATGAAAAACTGTTTTTT
TRBV6-1,TRBJ2-7,.,many,CASSVTYEQYF,TGTGCCAGCAGTGTCACCTACGAGCAGTACTTC
TRBV12-3/TRBV12-4,TRBJ2-7,TRBD2,few,CASSRGGGEQYF,TGTGCCAGCAGCCGCGGGGGTGGGGAGCAGTACTTC
TRBV5-1,TRBJ2-7,TRBD1,many,CASSMTGGRTYEQYF,TGCGCCAGCAGCATGACAGGGGGGCGGACCTACGAGCAGTACTTC
TRBV2,TRBJ2-3,.,few,CASSEGPSADTQYF,TGTGCCAGCAGTGAAGGGCCCTCGGCAGATACGCAGTATTTT
TRBV27,TRBJ2-7,TRBD1,many,CASSLGTGAYEQYF,TGTGCCAGCAGTTTAGGGACAGGAGCCTACGAGCAGTACTTC
TRBV24-1,TRBJ2-1,.,many,CATSDPGGNEQFF,TGTGCCACCAGTGACCCAGGTGGGAATGAGCAGTTCTTC
TRBV6-2/TRBV6-3,TRBJ2-7,TRBD1,once,CASNPGTGRMSYEQYF,TGTGCCAGCAACCCTGGGACAGGGCGTATGTCCTACGAGCAGTACTTC
TRBV25-1,TRBJ2-7,.,many,CASSGIYEQYF,TGTGCCAGCAGTGGGATCTACGAGCAGTACTTC
TRBV5-1,TRBJ2-7,.,many,CASSDPSGSYEQYF,TGCGCCAGCAGCGACCCGTCAGGTTCCTACGAGCAGTACTTC
TRBV7-9,TRBJ1-2,.,.,CASGEQGSNYGYTF,TGTGCCAGCGGTGAACAGGGTTCTAACTATGGCTACACCTTC
TRBV14,TRBJ2-4,.,.,CASSPLRAGRDIQYF,TGTGCCAGCAGCCCACTGCGCGCAGGGAGAGACATTCAGTACTTC
TRBV4-1,TRBJ2-1,TRBD2,many,CASSQTPGGRNEQFF,TGCGCCAGCAGCCAGACCCCGGGAGGTAGGAATGAGCAGTTCTTC
TRBV28,TRBJ2-3,TRBD2,.,CASSFFYSGRGADTQYF,TGTGCCAGCAGTTTCTTCTATAGCGGGAGAGGCGCAGATACGCAGTATTTT
TRBV7-2,TRBJ2-5,.,.,CASSNSTWVSGGEAQYF,TGTGCCAGCAGCAACTCTACGTGGGTTTCGGGTGGGGAGGCCCAGTACTTC
TRBV5-1,TRBJ1-2,TRBD1,many,CASSPAGTGYGYTF,TGCGCCAGCAGCCCGGCGGGGACAGGGTATGGCTACACCTTC
TRBV29-1,TRBJ1-4,TRBD1,once,CSVGIGTVQEKLFF,TGCAGCGTTGGAATTGGGACAGTACAAGAAAAACTGTTTTTT
TRBV5-1,TRBJ2-1,.,many,CASSFSDNSYNEQFF,TGCGCCAGCAGCTTCTCCGATAACTCCTACAATGAGCAGTTCTTC
TRBV28,TRBJ1-6,.,.,CASSLLGQGNSPLHF,TGTGCCAGCAGTTTATTAGGCCAGGGGAATTCACCCCTCCACTTT